A selection of T cell receptor beta chains follows, all from one sample in a study of blood T cell repertoires in COVID-19. Clones were sequenced by immunoSEQ multiplex PCR, and TCRdb holds only the in-frame ones, with some missing. Of 150,000 to 200,000 clones listed, roughly 94% are singletons. The sample consisted of peripheral blood. Receptor source: a man aged 25-45 years with COVID-19, enrolled during active disease. Each CDR3 is given without its conserved first and last residue. Size values are once, few and many counts, or a class for expanded clones, and some rows have none.

>TRBV19|TRBJ1-5|NA
ASSLGGVQPQH
>TRBV4-2|TRBJ1-2|NA
ASSRDRDYGYT
>TRBV3-1/TRBV3-2|TRBJ2-7|NA
ASSQTGTVDEQY
>TRBV5-1|TRBJ2-5|NA
ASSFTSGEETQY
>TRBV9|TRBJ1-5|NA
ARGTGTGTPYSNQPQH
>TRBV25-1|TRBJ1-6|NA
ASSERTGDSPLH
>TRBV1|TRBJ2-7|NA
TSSQDLGGTSYEQY
>TRBV19|TRBJ2-1|NA
ASSPHSGGAYNEQF
>TRBV27|TRBJ2-7|NA
ASSFGQGTYEQY
>TRBV29-1|TRBJ1-1|NA
SVLSNTEAF
>TRBV11-3|TRBJ2-2|NA
ASSLGVTGELF
>TRBV20-1|TRBJ2-7|few
SASASYSYEQY
>TRBV2|TRBJ2-1|once
ASSKRGGRYEQF
>TRBV7-9|TRBJ1-2|NA
ASSLGDRALSDGYT
>TRBV11-3|TRBJ2-2|NA
ASSRTGFNTGELF
>TRBV4-2|TRBJ2-5|NA
ASSQSTRGGGRETQY
>TRBV28|TRBJ1-1|NA
ASSLSPRNTEAF
>TRBV18|TRBJ1-5|NA
ASSPQGGWGNQPQH
>TRBV4-2|TRBJ1-5|NA
ASSQGTGAYQPQH
>TRBV24-1|TRBJ2-1|NA
ATSDHSRPNEQF
>TRBV19|TRBJ1-1|NA
ASSIQVENTEAF
>TRBV9|TRBJ1-4|NA
ASSASQGINEKLF
>TRBV6-1|TRBJ1-1|NA
ASSELGQGEAF
>TRBV7-9|TRBJ1-1|NA
ASSPSDRVYTEAF
>TRBV9|TRBJ1-2|NA
ASSVFPGELYGYT
>TRBV5-1|TRBJ2-7|NA
ASSPGQGIYEQY
>TRBV9|TRBJ2-7|NA
ASSPPGTGNYEQY
>TRBV13|TRBJ2-7|NA
ASSPRGAGGSHEQY
>TRBV19|TRBJ1-6|NA
ASSSMGQGNSPLH
>TRBV5-6|TRBJ1-1|NA
ASSSGYLGGYPEAF
>TRBV19|TRBJ2-2|NA
ASTWTSPGELF
>TRBV4-1|TRBJ2-7|once
ASSTLGQGEEQY
>TRBV19|TRBJ1-6|NA
ASSIDRFVQGAPPLH
>TRBV7-2|TRBJ1-4|NA
ASSQGQSGEKLF
>TRBV6-5|TRBJ1-2|NA
ASSTGTAWGYT
>TRBV3-1/TRBV3-2|TRBJ1-1|NA
ASSQRTGSTGF
>TRBV19|TRBJ1-5|NA
ASSPVGGVDNQPQH
>TRBV12-3/TRBV12-4|TRBJ1-1|NA
ASSQNTEAF
>TRBV9|TRBJ1-2|NA
ASSVGQGIDGYT
>TRBV7-6|TRBJ2-1|NA
ASSLEPSGRGRRNEQF
>TRBV19|TRBJ2-7|NA
ASSTGQGALYEQY
>TRBV19|TRBJ1-1|once
ASRQGARAF
>TRBV2|TRBJ1-6|NA
ASPAGVNSPLH
>TRBV6-5|TRBJ1-1|NA
ASSYDSEAF
>TRBV19|TRBJ1-5|NA
ASSMRKSSAQH
>TRBV7-6|TRBJ2-7|NA
ASSLTATLDYEQY
>TRBV5-1|TRBJ2-7|NA
ASSFGQGYNEQY
>TRBV27|TRBJ2-6|NA
ASSFFMGQGVSGANVLT
>TRBV5-1|TRBJ2-3|NA
ASSLGAGGPDTQY
>TRBV5-1|TRBJ1-1|NA
ASSLAGQGDAEAF